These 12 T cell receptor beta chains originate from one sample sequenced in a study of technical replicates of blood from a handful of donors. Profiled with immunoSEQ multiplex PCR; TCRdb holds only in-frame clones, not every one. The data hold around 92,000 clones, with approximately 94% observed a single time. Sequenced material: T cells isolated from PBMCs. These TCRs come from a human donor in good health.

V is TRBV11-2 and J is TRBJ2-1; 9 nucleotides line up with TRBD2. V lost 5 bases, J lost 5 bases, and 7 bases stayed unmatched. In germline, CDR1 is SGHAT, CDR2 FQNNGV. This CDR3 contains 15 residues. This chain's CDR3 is CASSRAGGLNNEQFF. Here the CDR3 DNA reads TGTGCCAGCAGCCGGGCGGGGGGGCTTAACAATGAGCAGTTCTTC.

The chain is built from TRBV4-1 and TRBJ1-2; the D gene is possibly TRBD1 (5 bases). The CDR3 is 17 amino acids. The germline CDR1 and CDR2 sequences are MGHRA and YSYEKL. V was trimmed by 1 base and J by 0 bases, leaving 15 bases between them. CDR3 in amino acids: CASSQGRGGATNYGYTF. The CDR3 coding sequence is TGCGCCAGCAGCCAAGGAAGGGGTGGGGCTACTAACTATGGCTACACCTTC.

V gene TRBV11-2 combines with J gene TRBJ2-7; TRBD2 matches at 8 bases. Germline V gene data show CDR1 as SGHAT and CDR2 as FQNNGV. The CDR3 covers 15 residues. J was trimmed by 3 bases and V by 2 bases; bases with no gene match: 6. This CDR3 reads CASSLRGGNGYEQYF. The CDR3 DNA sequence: TGTGCCAGCAGCTTACGGGGGGGTAATGGCTACGAGCAGTACTTC.

The CDR3 sequence is CASLRQEETQYF. CDR3 in DNA: TGTGCCAGCCTCAGACAGGAAGAGACCCAGTACTTC. The chain uses TRBV5-8 and TRBJ2-5; tentative D call: TRBD1 (6 bases). Trimming took 7 bases from V and 3 from J, leaving 10 bases between them. CDR3 length: 12 amino acids. Germline V gene lookup returns CDR1 SGHTS and CDR2 YDEGEE.

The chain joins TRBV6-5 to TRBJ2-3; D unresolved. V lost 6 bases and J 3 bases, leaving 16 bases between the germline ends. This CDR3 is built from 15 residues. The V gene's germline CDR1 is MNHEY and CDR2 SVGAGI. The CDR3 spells CASRPEQERTDTQYF. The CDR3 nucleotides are TGTGCCAGCAGGCCCGAGCAGGAAAGGACAGATACGCAGTATTTT.

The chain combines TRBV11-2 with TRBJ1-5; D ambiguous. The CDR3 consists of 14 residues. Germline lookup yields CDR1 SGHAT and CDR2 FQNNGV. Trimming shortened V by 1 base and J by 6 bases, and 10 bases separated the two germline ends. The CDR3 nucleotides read TGTGCCAGCAGCTTAGGAGAGGTTGGTCAGCCCCAGCATTTT. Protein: CASSLGEVGQPQHF.

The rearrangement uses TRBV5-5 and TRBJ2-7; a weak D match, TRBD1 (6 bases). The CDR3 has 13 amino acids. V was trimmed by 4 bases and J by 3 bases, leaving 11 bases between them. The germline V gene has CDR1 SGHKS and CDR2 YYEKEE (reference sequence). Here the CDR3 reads CASSPAGDYEQYF. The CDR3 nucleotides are TGTGCCAGCAGCCCTGCAGGGGACTACGAGCAGTACTTC. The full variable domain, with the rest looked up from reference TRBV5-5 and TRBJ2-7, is DAGVTQSPTHLIKTRGQQVTLRCSPISGHKSVSWYQQVLGQGPQFIFQYYEKEERGRGNFPDRFSARQFPNYSSELNVNALLLGDSALYLCASSPAGDYEQYFGPGTRLTVT.

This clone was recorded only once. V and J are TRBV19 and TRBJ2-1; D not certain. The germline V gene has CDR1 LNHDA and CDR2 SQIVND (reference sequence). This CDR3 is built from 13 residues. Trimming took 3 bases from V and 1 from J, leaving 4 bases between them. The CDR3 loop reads CASSIGSYNEQFF. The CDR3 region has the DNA TGTGCCAGTAGTATCGGTTCCTACAATGAGCAGTTCTTC.

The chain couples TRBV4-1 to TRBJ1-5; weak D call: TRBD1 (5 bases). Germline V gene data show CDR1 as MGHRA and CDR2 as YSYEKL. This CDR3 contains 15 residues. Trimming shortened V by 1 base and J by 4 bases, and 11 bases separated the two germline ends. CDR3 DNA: TGCGCCAGCAGCCAAGTGGGGGGTTCTAATCAGCCCCAGCATTTT. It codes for CASSQVGGSNQPQHF.

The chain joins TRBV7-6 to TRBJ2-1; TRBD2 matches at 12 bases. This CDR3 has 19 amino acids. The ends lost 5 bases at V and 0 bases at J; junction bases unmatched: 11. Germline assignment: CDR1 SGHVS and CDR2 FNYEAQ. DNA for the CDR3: TGTGCCAGCAGCATTAGACTAGCGGGAGTAACCAGCTCCTACAATGAGCAGTTCTTC. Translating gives CASSIRLAGVTSSYNEQFF. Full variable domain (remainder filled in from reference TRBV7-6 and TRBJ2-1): GAGVSQSPRYKVTKRGQDVALRCDPISGHVSLYWYRQALGQGPEFLTYFNYEAQQDKSGLPNDRFSAERPEGSISTLTIQRTEQRDSAMYRCASSIRLAGVTSSYNEQFFGPGTRLTVL.

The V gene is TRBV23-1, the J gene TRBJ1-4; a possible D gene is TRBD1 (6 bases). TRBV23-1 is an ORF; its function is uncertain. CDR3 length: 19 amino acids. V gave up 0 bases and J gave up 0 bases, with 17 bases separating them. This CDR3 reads CASSQSNETGYATNEKLFF. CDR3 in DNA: TGCGCCAGCAGTCAATCGAACGAGACAGGCTATGCAACTAATGAAAAACTGTTTTTT.

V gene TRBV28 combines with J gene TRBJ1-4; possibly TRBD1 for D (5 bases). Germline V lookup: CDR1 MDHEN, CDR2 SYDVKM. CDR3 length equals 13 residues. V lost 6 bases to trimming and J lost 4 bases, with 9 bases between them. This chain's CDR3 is CASSGGINEKLFF. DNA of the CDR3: TGTGCCAGCAGCGGGGGAATTAATGAAAAACTGTTTTTT.